The 29 T cell receptor beta chains below were found in one sample sequenced in a study of regulatory T cells in long-lasting Graves disease. The time point is: newly diagnosed GD, antithyroid drugs for less than 3 months. With RNA extracted from PBMCs as input, the TCR library was made. Arm-PCR of CDR3 regions and iRepertoire HTBI primers were the basis on which TCR beta libraries were built. TCRdb redid the calling of the multiplex PCR reads with MiXCR, one entry per CDR3 protein. Found here are under 500,000 distinct CDR3 sequences, less than 20% of them singletons; the top ten hold around 11%. These same records also appear under a second study, on T cells in Graves' hyperthyroidism and ophthalmopathy.

This specimen was peripheral blood mononuclear cells (PBMCs), taken at new diagnosis, from a patient treated with antithyroid drugs. The source of these receptors is a young woman with Graves disease.

The chain employs TRBV27 and TRBJ1-5; D unresolved. The CDR3 sequence is 14 residues long. Trimming took 6 bases from V and 3 from J, leaving 12 bases between them. Germline V gives CDR1 MNHEY, CDR2 SMNVEV (reference sequence). CDR3 nucleotide sequence: TGTGCCAGCAGGGATCGTGGCGTCAATCAGCCCCAGCATTTT. Its translation: CASRDRGVNQPQHF.

This clonotype occurred many times. The genes are TRBV2 and TRBJ2-7; 7 bases line up with TRBD2. CDR3 length equals 12 residues. Germline CDR1 and CDR2: SNHLY and FYNNEI. Trimming took 9 bases from V and 5 from J; bases not matched to a gene: 7. The CDR3 loop is CASEGGSDEQYF. In DNA, the CDR3 is TGTGCCAGTGAGGGAGGGTCCGACGAGCAGTACTTC.

This clonotype came up a few times. CDR3: CSAGASGIRDEQYF. As DNA, the CDR3 is TGCAGTGCGGGGGCTAGCGGGATCCGCGACGAGCAGTACTTC. The chain recombines TRBV20-1 with TRBJ2-7; TRBD2 matches at 9 bases. This CDR3 is 14 amino acids long. V gave up 6 bases and J gave up 5 bases; unmatched junction bases: 11. Germline CDR1 reads DFQATT; CDR2 reads SNEGSKA (reference sequence).

At least ten counts were recorded for this clonotype. The rearrangement uses TRBV10-3 and TRBJ1-1; D is unresolved. The CDR3 loop spans 14 amino acids. Per germline, CDR1 ENHRY and CDR2 SYGVKD. V was pared by 3 bases and J by 2 bases, with 10 bases between. For the CDR3, the DNA is TGTGCCATCAGTGACACAAAAGGTAACACTGAAGCTTTCTTT. Residues: CAISDTKGNTEAFF.

This clonotype has at least ten counts. The J gene is TRBJ2-7, the V gene TRBV7-9, with D tentatively TRBD2 (6 bases). Germline V gives CDR1 SEHNR, CDR2 FQNEAQ (reference sequence). The CDR3 is made up of 14 amino acids. Trimming pared 4 bases from V and 2 bases from J, leaving 12 bases between. CDR3 amino acids: CASSSGTAAYEQYF. The CDR3 bases are TGTGCCAGCAGCTCTGGGACTGCCGCCTACGAGCAGTACTTC.

There are a few counts of this clonotype. This rearrangement joins TRBV6-2 or TRBV6-3 to TRBJ2-2; possibly TRBD2 for D (6 bases). Germline assignment: CDR1 MNHEY and CDR2 SVGEGT. The CDR3 is made up of 15 amino acids. Trimming removed 8 bases at V and 1 base at J, with 14 bases between. CDR3 nucleotides: TGTGCCAGCGGACTTAGCGGACAGAACACCGGGGAGCTGTTTTTT. It specifies CASGLSGQNTGELFF.

This clonotype appeared once. The chain employs TRBV10-3 and TRBJ1-2; D is unclear. CDR3 length equals 15 residues. V shed 10 bases and J shed 2 bases, with 20 bases lying between them. The germline CDR1 and CDR2 sequences are ENHRY and SYGVKD. This chain's CDR3 is CASRTGIGNNYGYTF. As DNA, the CDR3 is TGTGCCAGCAGGACGGGGATAGGGAACAACTATGGCTACACCTTC.

This clonotype was seen repeatedly, ten times or more. The chain links TRBV4-2 to TRBJ2-1; 7 bases match TRBD2. CDR1 is LGHNA and CDR2 is YNFKEQ in the germline V gene. J gave up 6 bases and V 0 bases, and 11 bases lay outside the gene matches. This CDR3 contains 17 residues. The CDR3 DNA sequence: TGTGCCAGCAGCCAAGAGGCCCAGGGTAGCGGGCGCAATGAGCAGTTCTTC. Translation gives CASSQEAQGSGRNEQFF.

V gene TRBV10-3 combines with J gene TRBJ1-2; possible D gene TRBD1, 5 bases. The germline gives CDR1 ENHRY, CDR2 SYGVKD. V lost 4 bases and J lost 3, with 6 bases in between. This CDR3 contains 12 residues. Written as DNA, the CDR3 is TGTGCCATCAGTGGGGGGGACTATGGCTACACCTTC. It is translated as CAISGGDYGYTF.

This chain uses TRBV3-1 with TRBJ2-5; TRBD2 matches at 12 bases. The CDR3 extends over 17 amino acids. With 0 bases clipped from V and 4 bases from J, the junction kept 6 bases outside the gene matches. Germline lookup yields CDR1 LGHDT and CDR2 YNNKEL (reference sequence). CDR3 sequence reads: CASSQDATSGSRETQYF. In DNA form, the CDR3 reads TGTGCCAGCAGCCAAGATGCGACTAGCGGGAGTAGAGAGACCCAGTACTTC.

V and J are TRBV7-9 and TRBJ2-3; D possibly matches TRBD1 or TRBD2 (5 bases each). The germline V gene has CDR1 SEHNR and CDR2 FQNEAQ (reference sequence). Trimming removed 4 bases from V and 2 bases from J, with 13 bases in between. There are 15 residues in the CDR3. The CDR3 reads CASSSGAGFTDTQYF. As DNA, the CDR3 is TGTGCCAGCAGCTCTGGGGCGGGTTTCACAGATACGCAGTATTTT.

Ten or more counts support this clonotype. This chain connects TRBV6-1 to TRBJ2-7; TRBD2 agrees at 15 bases. The germline V gene encodes CDR1 MNHNS and CDR2 SASEGT. Trimming removed 6 bases from V and 2 bases from J; junction bases left unmatched: 5. This CDR3 is built from 16 residues. This CDR3 reads CASRGLAGGFAYEQYF. CDR3 in DNA: TGTGCCAGCAGGGGACTAGCGGGAGGATTTGCCTACGAGCAGTACTTC.

This clonotype was seen more than once but under ten times. The chain links TRBV6-2 or TRBV6-3 to TRBJ2-3; TRBD2 might be the D (6 bases). CDR3 length: 15 amino acids. Germline CDR1 is MNHEY and CDR2 is SVGEGT. The V end lost 3 bases, the J end lost 5 bases, and 15 bases lay between the germline ends. The CDR3 here is CASSYLGGVKDTQYF. CDR3 coding DNA: TGTGCCAGCAGTTATTTGGGGGGAGTGAAAGATACGCAGTATTTT.

The rearrangement joins TRBV6-2 or TRBV6-3 to TRBJ1-3; D not certain. V was pared by 2 bases and J by 2 bases, with 13 bases between. The CDR3 runs to 16 residues. Per the germline V gene, CDR1 is MNHEY and CDR2 is SVGEGT. In nucleotides, the CDR3 is TGTGCCAGCAGTTACGGGCCTGGGTCAGCTGGAAACACCATATATTTT. Its translation: CASSYGPGSAGNTIYF.

This clonotype has a handful of counts. Being one base from a much bigger clone, this may be a read error. This chain's CDR3 is CSARDIAGRAETQCF. CDR3 DNA: TGCAGTGCTAGAGATATAGCAGGGAGGGCGGAGACCCAGTGCTTC. V and J are TRBV20-1 and TRBJ2-1; 7 positions match TRBD2. Germline CDR1 is DFQATT and CDR2 is SNEGSKA (reference sequence). The CDR3 runs 15 residues.

There are a few counts of this clonotype. The chain employs TRBV5-6 and TRBJ2-5; D remains ambiguous. The CDR3 consists of 13 residues. The germline V gene has CDR1 SGHDT and CDR2 YYEEEE. The V end was cut by 3 bases, the J end by 1 base, with 7 bases between. The CDR3 loop reads CASSSSSQETQYF. The DNA of the CDR3 is TGTGCCAGCAGCTCCTCAAGCCAAGAGACCCAGTACTTC.

In this sample, this clonotype turned up many times. The chain links TRBV10-3 to TRBJ2-5; tentatively, D is TRBD1 (6 bases). Deletions cut 5 bases from V and 1 base from J, with 14 bases between. This CDR3 spans 15 amino acids. CDR1 ENHRY and CDR2 SYGVKD come from the germline V gene. In nucleotides, the CDR3 is TGTGCCATCAGTTCTTTAGGACAGTCCCAAGAGACCCAGTACTTC. Translated: CAISSLGQSQETQYF.

Many counts were recorded for this clonotype. V is TRBV20-1 and J is TRBJ2-3; D is perhaps TRBD2 (5 bases). Trimming shortened V by 5 bases and J by 2 bases, and 17 bases separated the two germline ends. Germline lookup yields CDR1 DFQATT and CDR2 SNEGSKA (reference sequence). CDR3 length: 15 amino acids. The CDR3 DNA reads TGCAGTGCTTGGGGAGTCGGAAGGGCCACAGATACGCAGTATTTT. This codes for CSAWGVGRATDTQYF.

The table lists this clonotype with a few counts. The chain joins TRBV6-1 to TRBJ2-6; 7 bases map to TRBD1. This CDR3 region has 17 residues. Germline assignment: CDR1 MNHNS and CDR2 SASEGT. V lost 7 bases, J lost 0 bases, and 9 bases stayed unmatched. The CDR3 loop reads CASTRQGLSSGANVLTF. The DNA for the CDR3 is TGTGCCAGCACCCGACAGGGTCTAAGCTCTGGGGCCAACGTCCTGACTTTC.

A note on this clonotype: A single base separates this from a much larger clone, so it may be a read error. This chain links TRBV11-1 with TRBJ1-5; D may be TRBD1 (6 bases). Germline V gene lookup returns CDR1 SGHAT and CDR2 FQDESV (reference sequence). The length of the CDR3 is 15 residues. This CDR3 reads CASSLGRGSNRPQHF. The DNA of the CDR3 is TGTGCCAGCAGCTTAGGCAGGGGTAGCAATCGGCCCCAGCATTTT.

Many counts were recorded for this clonotype. This chain links TRBV27 with TRBJ2-1, with no clear D. Trimming took 2 bases from V and 0 from J, leaving 8 bases between them. The germline CDR1 and CDR2 sequences are MNHEY and SMNVEV (reference sequence). The CDR3 runs 15 residues. The CDR3 loop reads CASSLPGSSYNEQFF. The CDR3 nucleotides read TGTGCCAGCAGTTTACCGGGCTCCTCCTACAATGAGCAGTTCTTC.

Ten or more counts support this clonotype. CDR3 sequence (DNA): TGTGCCAGCAGCCTTACAGGGGACGATCAGCCCCAGCATTTT. This codes for CASSLTGDDQPQHF. The genes are TRBV5-5 and TRBJ1-5; 7 positions match TRBD1. Losses at the gene ends were 4 bases for V and 5 bases for J; bases not matched to a gene: 6. The V gene's germline CDR1 is SGHKS and CDR2 YYEKEE (reference sequence). There are 14 residues in the CDR3.

The rearrangement joins TRBV3-1 to TRBJ2-3; D unresolved. CDR1 is LGHDT and CDR2 is YNNKEL in the germline V gene (reference sequence). Trimming stripped 1 base from V and 7 bases from J, with 9 bases between. The CDR3 has 13 amino acids. DNA for the CDR3: TGTGCCAGCAGCCAAGTCCGGGTGAATACGCAGTATTTT. Translating it yields CASSQVRVNTQYF.

In this sample, this clonotype turned up many times. V gene TRBV6-4 combines with J gene TRBJ1-2; 7 bases agree with TRBD1. CDR3 length: 15 residues. Germline V gene lookup returns CDR1 MRHNA and CDR2 SNTAGT. Trimming at V came to 6 bases and at J to 0 bases, leaving 7 bases not matched to a gene. The CDR3 spells CASSWDSQANYGYTF. The DNA of the CDR3 is TGTGCCAGCAGCTGGGACAGCCAAGCTAACTATGGCTACACCTTC.

This clonotype was recorded at least ten times. This rearrangement joins TRBV7-2 to TRBJ2-2; D gene unclear. V was pared by 4 bases and J by 5 bases, with 11 bases between. This CDR3 contains 14 residues. Germline V gives CDR1 SGHTA, CDR2 FQGNSA. CDR3 sequence: CASSSLVGTGELFF. As DNA, the CDR3 is TGTGCCAGCAGCTCGCTGGTCGGGACCGGGGAGCTGTTTTTT.

This clonotype was seen many times. The chain employs TRBV6-5 and TRBJ2-2; D not resolved. Germline V gives CDR1 MNHEY, CDR2 SVGAGI. The V end lost 0 bases, the J end lost 0 bases, and 14 bases lay between the germline ends. This CDR3 is built from 18 residues. CDR3 sequence: CASSYSSPRKPNTGELFF. The CDR3 DNA follows: TGTGCCAGCAGTTACTCGAGTCCTCGAAAGCCGAACACCGGGGAGCTGTTTTTT.

A single count supports this clonotype. An end of the junction does not agree with germline; a read error may underlie this. V usage is TRBV30 and J usage is TRBJ2-1; D is possibly TRBD1 or TRBD2 (6 bases each). Per the germline V gene, CDR1 is GTSNPN and CDR2 is SVGIG (reference sequence). This CDR3 is built from 15 residues. CDR3 loop: CAWSVRLRRDNEQLF. The CDR3 nucleotides are TGTGCCTGGAGTGTGAGACTAAGGAGGGACAATGAGCAGTTATTC.

This clonotype appeared many times. This chain connects TRBV24-1 to TRBJ2-2; D is perhaps TRBD2 (6 bases). The CDR3 is made up of 16 amino acids. Germline assignment: CDR1 KGHDR and CDR2 SFDVKD. V was shortened by 0 bases and J by 4 bases, with 11 bases between the two germline ends. CDR3: CATSDLTREATGELFF. The CDR3 coding sequence is TGTGCCACCAGTGATTTGACGAGGGAGGCCACCGGGGAGCTGTTTTTT.

In this sample, this clonotype turned up a few times. The chain couples TRBV7-9 to TRBJ2-2, with 8 bases that match TRBD1. The CDR3 contains 14 residues. CDR1 is SEHNR, CDR2 FQNEAQ, per germline (reference sequence). V lost 6 bases, J lost 5 bases, and 5 bases stayed unmatched. This chain's CDR3 is CASRGQDITGELFF. In DNA, the CDR3 is TGTGCCAGCAGGGGACAGGACATTACCGGGGAGCTGTTTTTT.